These T cell receptor beta chains were read from a single sample in a study of T-cell reconstitution after alpha-beta-depleted transplantation in children. From the PCR reads, TCRdb called clonotypes with MiXCR, one entry per CDR3 protein. This sample carries around 680,000 distinct CDR3 sequences, over 15% of them seen once, and the ten largest clones take 1.1%. The source material was PBMCs from the stem cell graft donor, sampled from the stem cell graft. The receptors were gathered from a human donor who donated a stem cell graft to a child with acute myeloid leukemia. Each CDR3 is given with its conserved first and last residue. Fields, in order: D gene, V gene, clone size, J gene, CDR3 DNA, CDR3 protein. D genes are given only for firm matches. The size entry is marked missing in some rows and otherwise reads once, few, many or a size class.

>.|TRBV20-1|few|TRBJ2-7
TGCAGTGCTAGAGATCGGCGACTTGCCGGCTCCTACGAGCAGTACTTC
CSARDRRLAGSYEQYF
>.|TRBV6-5|.|TRBJ2-1
TGTGCCAGCAGTTACTCGAGAGGGGTGCGGGGTGAGCAGTTCTTC
CASSYSRGVRGEQFF
>.|TRBV7-6|.|TRBJ2-2
TGTGCCAGCAGCTTAGGCTCGGACAGCGTCACCGGGGAGCTGTTTTTT
CASSLGSDSVTGELFF
>.|TRBV10-2|.|TRBJ2-7
TGCGCCAGCAATAAAGGGACCCTGAGCTACGAGCAGTACTTC
CASNKGTLSYEQYF
>TRBD2|TRBV9|many|TRBJ2-3
TGTGCCAGCAGCGTAGGCGGGGGGCCTACAGATACGCAGTATTTT
CASSVGGGPTDTQYF
>TRBD2|TRBV4-1|few|TRBJ2-1
TGCGCCAGCAGCCAAGATGGGACGGGGGGAAGCAATGAGCAGTTCTTC
CASSQDGTGGSNEQFF
>TRBD1|TRBV7-3|.|TRBJ2-1
TGTGCCAGCAGCTTCTCTGGACAGGGTTCTTGGGAGCAGTTCTTC
CASSFSGQGSWEQFF
>.|TRBV12-3/TRBV12-4|.|TRBJ1-5
TGTGCCAGCAGTTACCCGGGAGTATACGGCAATCAGCCCCAGCATTTT
CASSYPGVYGNQPQHF
>.|TRBV12-3/TRBV12-4|many|TRBJ1-5
TGTGCCAGCACCTTTAGCGGAGGGTTCAGTCAGCCCCAGCATTTT
CASTFSGGFSQPQHF
>.|TRBV5-1|.|TRBJ1-5
TGCGCCAGAACGGGACCGAGGATAAATCAGCCCCAGCATTTT
CARTGPRINQPQHF
>.|TRBV7-3|.|TRBJ2-1
TGTGCCAGCAGCCCGTTCAAGAGCTCCTACAATGAGCAGTTCTTC
CASSPFKSSYNEQFF
>.|TRBV29-1|.|TRBJ1-4
TGCAGCGTTGTATCGTCGGGGACTAATGAAAAACTGTTTTTT
CSVVSSGTNEKLFF
>.|TRBV12-3/TRBV12-4|few|TRBJ1-5
TGTGCCAGCAGTCGACAGCCGGGCAATCAGCCCCAGCATTTT
CASSRQPGNQPQHF
>.|TRBV5-1|few|TRBJ1-1
TGCGCCAGCAGCCCGGCCGGGTGGAACACTGAAGCTTTCTTT
CASSPAGWNTEAFF
>TRBD1|TRBV5-1|many|TRBJ1-1
TGCGCCAGCAGCTTCGGACAGGGCACTGAAGCTTTCTTT
CASSFGQGTEAFF
>TRBD1|TRBV10-3|many|TRBJ1-1
TGTGCCATCAGCCACAGGGGTATGAACACTGAAGCTTTCTTT
CAISHRGMNTEAFF
>TRBD1|TRBV20-1|.|TRBJ1-1
TGCAGTGCTAGAGATGGCGGCAGGGGGGCGGGTGAGGCTTTCTTT
CSARDGGRGAGEAFF
>.|TRBV2|.|TRBJ2-2
TGTGCCAGCTCAGCGACATCGAACACCGGGGAGCTGTTTTTT
CASSATSNTGELFF
>TRBD1|TRBV24-1|.|TRBJ2-3
TGTGCCACCAGTGACTCAACAGGGGCGGACGGCCTGGAAGATACGCAGTATTTT
CATSDSTGADGLEDTQYF
>.|TRBV7-2|many|TRBJ1-5
TGTGCCAGCAGCTTAGACAAGAATCAGCCCCAGCATTTT
CASSLDKNQPQHF
>.|TRBV5-1|.|TRBJ2-5
TGCGCCAGCAGCTTGAGCCTACCCGAGGGAGAGACCCAGTACTTC
CASSLSLPEGETQYF
>.|TRBV4-3|.|TRBJ2-7
TGCGCCAGCAGCCAAGGGTTGGATAGGGACTACGAGCAGTACTTC
CASSQGLDRDYEQYF
>TRBD1|TRBV5-6|few|TRBJ1-2
TGTGCCAGCAGGAACAGGGGGCGAGGCTATGGCTACACCTTC
CASRNRGRGYGYTF
>TRBD2|TRBV20-1|few|TRBJ2-5
TGCAGTGTTCCCGCCGGGAGGGAGACCCAGTACTTC
CSVPAGRETQYF
>TRBD1|TRBV18|once|TRBJ1-1
TGTGCCAGCTCACCCCCGGGACAGGGTAATGGTGAAGCTTTCTTT
CASSPPGQGNGEAFF
>.|TRBV6-1|few|TRBJ1-2
TGTGCCAGCAGTGAGGCTCCACGAGACTATGGCTACACCTTC
CASSEAPRDYGYTF
>.|TRBV25-1|.|TRBJ1-6
TGTGCCAGCAGTAGGGGCCCAAGCTCCTATAATTCACCCCTCCACTTT
CASSRGPSSYNSPLHF
>TRBD2|TRBV27|.|TRBJ2-3
TGTGCCAGCAGACCCCTAGCGGCTAGCACAGATACGCAGTATTTT
CASRPLAASTDTQYF
>.|TRBV12-3/TRBV12-4|.|TRBJ2-3
TGTGCCAGCAGGGCGACAGGTTCGGATACGCAGTATTTT
CASRATGSDTQYF
>.|TRBV28|few|TRBJ2-6
TGTGCCAGCAGACGACTTCCCGTCTCTGGGGCCAACGTCCTGACTTTC
CASRRLPVSGANVLTF